Listed below are T cell receptor beta chains from one sample, sequenced in a study of cytomegalovirus exposure and HLA in healthy donors. Generated by immunoSEQ multiplex PCR, the TCRdb table keeps only in-frame clones and is missing some. This sample has 130,000 to 150,000 clones, with under 90% found just once. The sample taken for sequencing was PBMCs. These receptor sequences come from a boy aged 2 to 10 in good health and CMV-seronegative. Both conserved end residues are part of each CDR3. D genes are given only for firm matches. A row's size may be missing; if present it is once, few, many or a size class.

>NA|NA|TRBJ2-2|TRBV6-4
TGTGCCAGCAGTGATAGCGGGACAGCGAACACCGGGGAGCTGTTTTTT
CASSDSGTANTGELFF
>NA|NA|TRBJ1-5|TRBV27
TGTGCCAGCAGTTCTTACAGCGGGAGCAATCAGCCCCAGCATTTT
CASSSYSGSNQPQHF
>NA|NA|TRBJ1-2|TRBV15
TGTGCCACCAGCGGGGGGGGGCCGGACACGAATAACTATGGCTACACCTTC
CATSGGGPDTNNYGYTF
>NA|NA|TRBJ2-1|TRBV7-2
TGTGCCAGCAGCTTAGCCCTCCGGGGGATTGAGCAGTTCTTC
CASSLALRGIEQFF
>NA|NA|TRBJ2-4|TRBV7-3
TGTGCCAGCAGCTTAAGACTTCGGGACATTCAGTACTTC
CASSLRLRDIQYF
>NA|NA|TRBJ2-1|TRBV11-2
TGTGCCAGCAGCCCTATTAAGGGAGCGGGTAATGAGCAGTTCTTC
CASSPIKGAGNEQFF
>TRBD2|NA|TRBJ2-1|TRBV2
TGTGCCAGCAGCCGACCCGGGGGGAGCTCCTACAATGAGCAGTTCTTC
CASSRPGGSSYNEQFF
>TRBD2|NA|TRBJ2-7|TRBV28
TGTGCCAGCAGTTTACTAGCGGGAGGGGGCTACGAGCAGTACTTC
CASSLLAGGGYEQYF
>TRBD1|NA|TRBJ1-4|TRBV5-4
TGTGCCAGCAGCTTGCTTCGGGACAGCGTAAATGAAAAACTGTTTTTT
CASSLLRDSVNEKLFF
>TRBD2|NA|TRBJ2-7|TRBV5-6
TGTGCCAGCAGCTTTTTGACTAGCGGGGGGGCCGAGCAGTACTTC
CASSFLTSGGAEQYF
>TRBD2|NA|TRBJ2-1|TRBV5-4
TGTGCCAGCAGCTTGGCACTAGCGGAATACAATGAGCAGTTCTTC
CASSLALAEYNEQFF
>NA|once|TRBJ1-5|TRBV28
TGTGCCAGCAGTTTGCAGGGTACTGGCAATCAGCCCCAGCATTTT
CASSLQGTGNQPQHF
>TRBD1|NA|TRBJ1-1|TRBV18
TGTGCCAGCTCACTTGACAGGGGCGCCACTGAAGCTTTCTTT
CASSLDRGATEAFF
>NA|few|TRBJ1-6|TRBV5-1
TGCGCCAGCAGCTTGGTTTCCCCGGACAGCCCCTATTCACCCCTCCACTTT
CASSLVSPDSPYSPLHF
>NA|NA|TRBJ2-7|TRBV28
TGTGCCAGCCGGACAGCCTACGAGCAGTACTTC
CASRTAYEQYF
>NA|NA|TRBJ2-7|TRBV29-1
TGCAGCGCCGAGACAGTCTCCTACGAGCAGTACTTC
CSAETVSYEQYF
>TRBD1|NA|TRBJ2-1|TRBV10-3
TGTGCCATTGGGACAGGGCCTTACAATGAGCAGTTCTTC
CAIGTGPYNEQFF
>TRBD1|NA|TRBJ1-5|TRBV6-6
TGTGCCAGCAGTTCCCTTACGGACAGGGTTGATCAGCCCCAGCATTTT
CASSSLTDRVDQPQHF
>NA|NA|TRBJ1-1|TRBV10-3
TGTGCCATCAGCGTTGACAGGACGAACACTGAAGCTTTCTTT
CAISVDRTNTEAFF
>NA|NA|TRBJ2-5|TRBV7-9
TGTGCCAGCAGCTTAAGGCCCCGTGGTACCAGGGTTGAGACCCAGTACTTC
CASSLRPRGTRVETQYF
>NA|NA|TRBJ1-5|TRBV19
TGTGCCAGTAGTATAGTTAACAGGCGGCGTCAGCCCCAGCATTTT
CASSIVNRRRQPQHF
>NA|once|TRBJ2-7|TRBV27
TGTGCCAGCAGTTTGTTCGGGAATACCTACGAGCAGTACTTC
CASSLFGNTYEQYF
>TRBD1|NA|TRBJ1-5|TRBV7-3
TGTGCCAGCAGACCACAGGGGGGACTTGGGGGCAATCAGCCCCAGCATTTT
CASRPQGGLGGNQPQHF
>TRBD2|NA|TRBJ2-1|TRBV2
TGTGCCAGCAGTGAAGGTCTTAGAGGCAGCGGGGGCTCCGATGAGCAGTTCTTC
CASSEGLRGSGGSDEQFF